This T cell receptor beta chain was captured by sequencing in a study of response to subunit inactivated influenza vaccine. Study results and limitations: Only a handful of new T cells, the authors suggested, are recruited with each seasonal influenza vaccination.

This clonotype was counted a few times. The antigen is unknown. The CDR3 sequence is 15 residues long. Looked up from germline, CDR1 is LNHDA and CDR2 is SQIVND (reference sequence). The J segment lost 8 bases and the V segment lost 3 bases, leaving 6 bases of the junction unmatched. TCRdb re-called the RT-PCR reads through MiXCR, storing one row per CDR3 protein. This table has 500,000 to 600,000 distinct CDR3 sequences, 12% to 15% appearing once. This clonotype was obtained from a man aged 50 to 60 who received an inactivated influenza vaccine. Sequencing was performed on PBMCs from blood, taken 11 to 12 days after vaccination. The chain links TRBV19 to TRBJ2-1, with TRBD1 matching over 11 bases. In DNA form, the CDR3 reads TGTGCCAGTAGTATCGGGGACAGGGGGTTCGATGAGCAGTTCTTC. As protein: CASSIGDRGFDEQFF. Combining the CDR3 with reference TRBV19 and TRBJ2-1 gives the whole variable domain DGGITQSPKYLFRKEGQNVTLSCEQNLNHDAMYWYRQDPGQGLRLIYYSQIVNDFQKGDIAEGYSVSREKKESFPLTVTSAQKNPTAFYLCASSIGDRGFDEQFFGPGTRLTVL.